This TCR beta chain was retrieved from a study of response to subunit inactivated influenza vaccine. Regarding the study as a whole: Each seasonal influenza vaccination, the authors suggested, recruits few new T cells.

This clonotype was seen a few times. The antigen remains undetermined. MiXCR was run by TCRdb on the RT-PCR reads, yielding one entry per CDR3 protein. The table includes around 530,000 distinct CDR3 sequences, roughly 10% detected once. CDR3 length equals 14 residues. Trimming left V 3 bases short and J 8 bases short, with 17 bases between. The germline V gene encodes CDR1 SQVTM and CDR2 ANQGSEA. This receptor was obtained from a man between 45 and 60 years old who received an inactivated influenza vaccine. Specimen: PBMCs from blood, collected on the day of vaccination. V and J are TRBV29-1 and TRBJ2-1; D possibly corresponds to TRBD2 (6 bases). The CDR3 region is CSVDSGAGRHEQFF. In nucleotides, the CDR3 is TGCAGCGTTGACAGTGGAGCGGGCCGACATGAGCAGTTCTTC.